These 18 T cell receptor beta chains were all obtained from the same sample, sequenced in a study of sequential checkpoint blockade in melanoma. Profiled with immunoSEQ multiplex PCR; TCRdb holds only in-frame clones, not every one. The data show some 17,000 clones, with around 66% seen just once and 12% held by the top ten. As for treatment: randomized to nivolumab then ipilimumab (arm A) or the reverse (arm B). This sample comprised CD8+ T cells sorted from blood (inferred from file names), obtained from a patient given nivolumab and ipilimumab in sequence. These receptors were collected from a human donor with melanoma.

This CDR3 is CASSLTPAGATIRGTDTQYF. The CDR3, as DNA: TGTGCCAGCAGTTTAACTCCGGCAGGGGCTACGATTAGGGGCACAGATACGCAGTATTTT. The gene calls are TRBV27 and TRBJ2-3; tentatively, D is TRBD1 (6 bases). V shed 2 bases and J shed 1 base, with 25 bases lying between them. Germline lookup yields CDR1 MNHEY and CDR2 SMNVEV (reference sequence). The CDR3 has 20 residues.

This clone occurred a few times. The chain employs TRBV6-5 and TRBJ1-4; perhaps TRBD1 as D (5 bases). The CDR3 extends over 15 amino acids. The germline V gene has CDR1 MNHEY and CDR2 SVGAGI. V was clipped by 0 bases and J by 7 bases, with 12 bases between them. The CDR3 nucleotides read TGTGCCAGCAGTTACTCTGGAGGGGTTGGTGAAAAACTGTTTTTT. Encoded protein: CASSYSGGVGEKLFF.

The V call is TRBV10-1, the J call TRBJ2-3; D is undetermined. The CDR3 has 16 residues. Trimming pared 4 bases from V and 0 bases from J, leaving 14 bases between. The germline CDR1 and CDR2 sequences are WNHNN and SYGVQD (reference sequence). CDR3 nucleotide sequence: TGCGCCAGCAGTGCCGTGTACGCTACTAGCACAGATACGCAGTATTTT. Translation: CASSAVYATSTDTQYF.

This clone has just one count. The chain links TRBV27 to TRBJ2-7; TRBD1 agrees at 7 bases. Trimming at V came to 4 bases and at J to 0 bases, leaving 9 bases not matched to a gene. Germline V gene data show CDR1 as MNHEY and CDR2 as SMNVEV (reference sequence). The CDR3 length is 16 residues. CDR3 in DNA: TGTGCCAGCAGTTCCTCCCAGGGGGAAAGCTCCTACGAGCAGTACTTC. Encoded protein: CASSSSQGESSYEQYF.

V and J are TRBV30 and TRBJ1-1, with TRBD1 as a possible D gene (5 bases). Deletions cut 5 bases from V and 5 bases from J, with 12 bases between. Germline values: CDR1 GTSNPN, CDR2 SVGIG (reference sequence). CDR3 length equals 12 residues. The CDR3 loop is CAWWGSGTEAFF. CDR3 DNA: TGTGCCTGGTGGGGCTCCGGGACTGAAGCTTTCTTT. The complete variable domain, with remaining parts taken from reference TRBV30 and TRBJ1-1, reads SQTIHQWPATLVQPVGSPLSLECTVEGTSNPNLYWYRQAAGRGLQLLFYSVGIGQISSEVPQNLSASRPQDRQFILSSKKLLLSDSGFYLCAWWGSGTEAFFGQGTRLTVV.

This clone has a single count. The chain uses TRBV7-9 and TRBJ1-2, with D maybe TRBD1 (5 bases). There are 13 residues in the CDR3. V was clipped by 1 base and J by 4 bases, with 7 bases between them. The germline V gene has CDR1 SEHNR and CDR2 FQNEAQ (reference sequence). CDR3 region: CASSLGTSYGYTF. The CDR3 nucleotides are TGTGCCAGCAGCTTAGGGACAAGCTATGGCTACACCTTC.

The chain joins TRBV27 to TRBJ2-7; 9 bases match TRBD1. CDR3 size: 17 residues. Germline values: CDR1 MNHEY, CDR2 SMNVEV (reference sequence). Trimming at V came to 3 bases and at J to 6 bases, leaving 15 bases not matched to a gene. For the CDR3, the DNA is TGTGCCAGCAGTTTGTATGGGTCGGGACAGGGAGGTTTCGAGCAGTACTTC. Translation gives CASSLYGSGQGGFEQYF.

This chain's CDR3 is CASSDIRSRDRAANTEAFF. CDR3 nucleotides: TGTGCCAGCAGTGATATAAGGTCGAGGGACAGGGCCGCGAACACTGAAGCTTTCTTT. The chain carries TRBV6-1 and TRBJ1-1, with 9 positions matching TRBD1. The germline CDR1 and CDR2 sequences are MNHNS and SASEGT. The J segment lost 1 base and the V segment lost 3 bases, leaving 15 bases of the junction unmatched. CDR3 length equals 19 residues.

This clone has just a few counts. This chain joins TRBV11-1 and TRBJ1-2; D remains unclear. The germline V and J ends were trimmed by 1 base and 1 base, with 13 bases remaining between them. The CDR3 length is 16 residues. Germline CDR1 SGHAT, CDR2 FQDESV (reference sequence). CDR3 loop: CASSLDSFTFNYGYTF. In DNA, the CDR3 is TGTGCCAGCAGCTTAGACAGTTTTACCTTTAACTATGGCTACACCTTC.

The chain links TRBV7-9 to TRBJ2-5; D is uncertain. V was clipped by 5 bases and J by 3 bases, with 10 bases between them. The CDR3 spans 13 residues. Germline loops: CDR1 SEHNR, CDR2 FQNEAQ (reference sequence). CDR3 DNA: TGTGCCAGCAGCCTTATTCTCGAAGAGACCCAGTACTTC. It specifies CASSLILEETQYF.

The V and J genes are TRBV7-2 and TRBJ2-1, with D unclear. Trimming pared 5 bases from V and 8 bases from J, leaving 10 bases between. Germline V gene data show CDR1 as SGHTA and CDR2 as FQGNSA. This CDR3 spans 12 amino acids. CDR3 in amino acids: CASSPRAHEQFF. Here the CDR3 DNA reads TGTGCCAGCAGCCCTAGAGCCCATGAGCAGTTCTTC. Together with reference TRBV7-2 and TRBJ2-1, the CDR3 gives the full variable domain: GAGVSQSPSNKVTEKGKDVELRCDPISGHTALYWYRQSLGQGLEFLIYFQGNSAPDKSGLPSDRFSAERTGGSVSTLTIQRTQQEDSAVYLCASSPRAHEQFFGPGTRLTVL.

This clone was detected only a few times. The V and J genes are TRBV11-3 and TRBJ2-1; maybe TRBD1 (5 bases). Looked up from germline, CDR1 is SGHNT and CDR2 is YENEEA. The CDR3 extends over 14 amino acids. V lost 1 base, J lost 12 bases, and 16 bases lay in between. Here the CDR3 DNA reads TGTGCCAGCAGCTTAGGTTTGGGGCCTATGGGGCAGTTCTTC. It is translated as CASSLGLGPMGQFF.

The chain links TRBV6-5 to TRBJ2-1, with D hard to call. The CDR3 runs to 13 residues. CDR1 MNHEY and CDR2 SVGAGI come from the germline V gene. The ends were cut back, 0 bases at V and 10 bases at J, with 10 bases in the middle. The CDR3 protein is CASSYSPLGEQFF. The CDR3 bases are TGTGCCAGCAGTTACTCTCCTCTCGGGGAGCAGTTCTTC.

The rearrangement joins TRBV11-3 to TRBJ1-3; 7 nucleotides match TRBD1. V was pared by 3 bases and J by 8 bases, with 4 bases of the junction left unmatched. This CDR3 spans 13 amino acids. Germline lookup yields CDR1 SGHNT and CDR2 YENEEA. CDR3 sequence reads: CASSFHRGDTIYF. In nucleotides, the CDR3 is TGTGCCAGCAGCTTCCACAGGGGAGACACCATATATTTT.

The chain joins TRBV18 to TRBJ1-2; TRBD1 matches 11 bases. The CDR3 is made up of 16 amino acids. From germline, CDR1 is KGHSH and CDR2 LQKENI. V trimming: 5 bases; J trimming: 0 bases; junction bases outside the gene matches: 5. This CDR3 is CASSRDRGSANYGYTF. CDR3 nucleotides: TGTGCCAGCTCAAGGGACAGGGGGAGTGCTAACTATGGCTACACCTTC.

The gene calls are TRBV4-3 and TRBJ1-6; D is undetermined. The CDR3 runs 14 residues. CDR1 and CDR2 (germline): LGHNA, YSLEER. The ends were cut back, 0 bases at V and 9 bases at J, with 9 bases in the middle. The CDR3 here is CASSQDEEISPLHF. CDR3 sequence (DNA): TGCGCCAGCAGCCAAGATGAAGAGATTTCACCCCTCCACTTT.

The V and J genes are TRBV6-4 and TRBJ2-3; 9 nucleotides match TRBD1. The V segment lost 4 bases and the J segment 2 bases; nucleotides outside the gene matches: 1. There are 14 residues in the CDR3. Per the germline V gene, CDR1 is MRHNA and CDR2 is SNTAGT. Here the CDR3 reads CASSGTGDTDTQYF. The CDR3 DNA follows: TGTGCCAGCAGTGGGACAGGGGACACAGATACGCAGTATTTT.

This CDR3 reads CASSATPDKNEQFF. The CDR3, as DNA: TGTGCCAGCAGTGCCACCCCAGATAAGAATGAGCAGTTCTTC. The chain couples TRBV6-4 to TRBJ2-1; no clear D. This CDR3 contains 14 residues. Germline V CDR1 and CDR2: MRHNA, SNTAGT. Trimming took 4 bases from V and 7 from J, leaving 14 bases between them.